The next 25 T cell receptor beta chains were all read from a single sample in a study of monozygotic twins with cystic fibrosis. The assay was immunoSEQ multiplex PCR, and TCRdb's table has in-frame clones only and misses some. The table includes about 14,000 clones, 80% to 90% detected once. The sample comprised blood. The receptors shown here come from a boy younger than 18 with cystic fibrosis.

This clone occurred once. The chain combines TRBV15 with TRBJ1-4; tentative D call: TRBD1 (5 bases). The CDR3 spans 14 residues. Looked up from germline, CDR1 is LNHNV and CDR2 is YYDKDF (reference sequence). The germline V and J ends were trimmed by 0 bases and 8 bases, with 10 bases remaining between them. CDR3 amino acids: CATSRDWGDEKLFF. The CDR3 DNA sequence: TGTGCCACCAGCAGAGATTGGGGGGACGAAAAACTGTTTTTT.

The chain is built from TRBV9 and TRBJ2-3, with a possible D match to TRBD1 (8 bases). Germline values: CDR1 SGDLS, CDR2 YYNGEE. This CDR3 spans 17 amino acids. Trimming took off 0 bases at V and 3 bases at J, with 17 bases between the two ends. The DNA for the CDR3 is TGTGCCAGCAGCGTAGGAGGACAGGGAGGGTCAACAGATACGCAGTATTTT. Protein sequence: CASSVGGQGGSTDTQYF. Based on the CDR3 plus reference TRBV9 and TRBJ2-3, the full variable domain is DSGVTQTPKHLITATGQRVTLRCSPRSGDLSVYWYQQSLDQGLQFLIQYYNGEERAKGNILERFSAQQFPDLHSELNLSSLELGDSALYFCASSVGGQGGSTDTQYFGPGTRLTVL.

The chain links TRBV5-1 to TRBJ2-1, with D perhaps assigned TRBD1 or TRBD2 (6 bases each). The CDR3 length is 16 residues. Germline assignment: CDR1 SGHRS and CDR2 YFSETQ. V was cut by 0 bases and J by 8 bases, with 18 bases left in between. This CDR3 reads CASSLDGGPYLDEQFF. DNA for the CDR3: TGCGCCAGCAGCTTGGATGGGGGGCCCTATTTGGATGAGCAGTTCTTC.

This clone was detected once. This chain uses TRBV2 with TRBJ1-6; tentatively, D is TRBD1 (5 bases). The length of the CDR3 is 13 residues. Deletions cut 7 bases from V and 9 bases from J, with 13 bases between. Germline V lookup: CDR1 SNHLY, CDR2 FYNNEI. CDR3 nucleotides: TGTGCCAGCAAGCGGGACGGCGGTTCACCCCTCCACTTT. Amino acids: CASKRDGGSPLHF. Using reference TRBV2 and TRBJ1-6 for the parts outside the CDR3, the full variable domain is EPEVTQTPSHQVTQMGQEVILRCVPISNHLYFYWYRQILGQKVEFLVSFYNNEISEKSEIFDDQFSVERPDGSNFTLKIRSTKLEDSAMYFCASKRDGGSPLHFGNGTRLTVT.

The V gene is TRBV5-6, the J gene TRBJ2-1; D is undetermined. The germline V gene encodes CDR1 SGHDT and CDR2 YYEEEE. The length of the CDR3 is 16 residues. Trimming pared 3 bases from V and 10 bases from J, leaving 23 bases between. The chain's CDR3 is CASSSVPLWVRREQFF. The CDR3 bases are TGTGCCAGCAGCTCAGTACCCCTTTGGGTCCGACGGGAGCAGTTCTTC.

The rearrangement links TRBV29-1 to TRBJ2-5; D is unclear. Germline CDR1 reads SQVTM; CDR2 reads ANQGSEA. V lost 4 bases to trimming and J lost 5 bases, with 11 bases between them. The CDR3 is made up of 12 amino acids. The CDR3 sequence is CSVGWGAETQYF. The CDR3 DNA follows: TGCAGCGTTGGGTGGGGTGCGGAGACCCAGTACTTC.

The rearrangement joins TRBV6-5 to TRBJ1-3; no reliable D call. The CDR3 length is 15 residues. With 7 bases removed from V and 1 base from J, the gap between germline ends came to 14 bases. Germline CDR1 MNHEY, CDR2 SVGAGI. The CDR3 bases are TGTGCCAGCAAGGCCCCAGGTGGATCTGGAAACACCATATATTTT. Protein product: CASKAPGGSGNTIYF.

The chain couples TRBV6-1 to TRBJ2-3; TRBD2 matches 7 bases. Germline trimming cut 0 bases from V and 4 bases from J; bases unmatched to any gene: 7. Germline lookup yields CDR1 MNHNS and CDR2 SASEGT. This CDR3 has 16 residues. The CDR3 protein is CASSEAAAREADTQYF. In DNA, the CDR3 is TGTGCCAGCAGTGAAGCGGCGGCACGGGAGGCAGATACGCAGTATTTT.

The CDR3 protein is CASSENGGVGTEAFF. The CDR3 bases are TGTGCCAGCAGTGAGAATGGGGGCGTGGGCACTGAAGCTTTCTTT. The genes are TRBV6-1 and TRBJ1-1; a possible D gene is TRBD1 (6 bases). From germline, CDR1 is MNHNS and CDR2 SASEGT. The V end lost 3 bases, the J end lost 4 bases, and 15 bases lay between the germline ends. The CDR3 has 15 residues.

The chain is built from TRBV28 and TRBJ1-1, with TRBD1 matching over 8 bases. J gave up 4 bases and V 6 bases, and 7 bases lay outside the gene matches. The CDR3 length is 14 residues. The germline V gene has CDR1 MDHEN and CDR2 SYDVKM. The CDR3 sequence: CASRDTGGATEAFF. The CDR3 bases are TGTGCCAGCAGGGACACAGGGGGAGCCACTGAAGCTTTCTTT.

V is TRBV6-1 and J is TRBJ2-2, with D hard to call. The CDR3 totals 13 residues. Trimming removed 8 bases at V and 2 bases at J, with 9 bases between. Germline V gene data show CDR1 as MNHNS and CDR2 as SASEGT. CDR3 nucleotides: TGTGCCAGCGTGGGCGTAAACACCGGGGAGCTGTTTTTT. Protein product: CASVGVNTGELFF.

The rearrangement uses TRBV4-1 and TRBJ2-7; D is tentatively TRBD1 or TRBD2 (6 bases each). Deletions cut 4 bases from V and 2 bases from J, with 18 bases between. Germline CDR1 MGHRA, CDR2 YSYEKL. The CDR3 totals 16 residues. The chain's CDR3 is CASSPVRGAPTYEQYF. The CDR3 coding sequence is TGCGCCAGCAGCCCCGTAAGGGGGGCGCCTACCTACGAGCAGTACTTC.

This clone has just one count. V is TRBV5-1 and J is TRBJ2-5, with 10 bases aligning to TRBD2. CDR1 is SGHRS and CDR2 is YFSETQ in the germline V gene. This CDR3 is built from 18 residues. V lost 3 bases to trimming and J lost 1 base; unmatched junction nucleotides: 12. CDR3 in amino acids: CASSSAGTSVPFQETQYF. The CDR3 nucleotides read TGCGCCAGCAGCTCCGCCGGGACTAGCGTACCCTTCCAAGAGACCCAGTACTTC.

The chain has TRBV6-5 and TRBJ1-2; 7 nucleotides match TRBD1. Looked up from germline, CDR1 is MNHEY and CDR2 is SVGAGI. J lost 4 bases, V lost 0 bases, and 8 bases had no gene match. This CDR3 spans 16 amino acids. CDR3 protein: CASSYSYRGLGYGYTF. As DNA, the CDR3 is TGTGCCAGCAGTTACTCCTACAGGGGATTAGGCTATGGCTACACCTTC.

The J gene is TRBJ1-1, the V gene TRBV5-6; no clear D gene. The CDR3 covers 15 residues. V dropped 3 bases and J dropped 7 bases, with 19 bases sitting between them. CDR1 SGHDT and CDR2 YYEEEE come from the germline V gene. CDR3 in DNA: TGTGCCAGCAGCTGGGAAACAGCGAGTCCAAGTGAAGCTTTCTTT. This codes for CASSWETASPSEAFF.

The chain couples TRBV6-5 to TRBJ1-2; possibly TRBD1 for D (5 bases). The ends were cut back, 4 bases at V and 7 bases at J, with 13 bases in the middle. CDR3 length equals 13 residues. Germline-derived CDR1 and CDR2 are MNHEY and SVGAGI. The CDR3 region has the DNA TGTGCCAGCAGTTCCCCAGGGAGTCGTGGCTACACCTTC. Translation gives CASSSPGSRGYTF.

The CDR3 sequence: CAILATGPYNEQFF. CDR3 nucleotides: TGTGCCATCCTAGCGACAGGGCCGTACAATGAGCAGTTCTTC. This chain joins TRBV10-3 and TRBJ2-1, with a possible D match to TRBD1 (7 bases). Germline loops: CDR1 ENHRY, CDR2 SYGVKD. The CDR3 extends over 14 amino acids. V dropped 8 bases and J dropped 4 bases, with 15 bases sitting between them.

V and J are TRBV27 and TRBJ1-6; D may be TRBD1 (5 bases). V lost 6 bases and J lost 2, with 11 bases in between. The CDR3 extends over 15 amino acids. The germline V gene has CDR1 MNHEY and CDR2 SMNVEV (reference sequence). In nucleotides, the CDR3 is TGTGCCAGCAGGGGGGGGTCAGCCTATAATTCACCCCTCCACTTT. Amino acid sequence: CASRGGSAYNSPLHF.

This chain uses TRBV4-1 with TRBJ2-7; D is unresolved. V was clipped by 6 bases and J by 5 bases, with 14 bases between them. The germline CDR1 and CDR2 sequences are MGHRA and YSYEKL. This CDR3 spans 13 amino acids. In DNA, the CDR3 is TGCGCCAGCAGACGGACCCTTGAGGACGAGCAGTACTTC. This encodes CASRRTLEDEQYF.

This chain links TRBV2 with TRBJ2-3; D is unclear. This CDR3 has 13 residues. Germline V gene lookup returns CDR1 SNHLY and CDR2 FYNNEI. Between the trimmed V and J ends, which lost 5 bases and 3 bases, there was a span of 9 bases. In DNA form, the CDR3 reads TGTGCCAGCAGTCGGCCTTTAACAGATACGCAGTATTTT. Translated: CASSRPLTDTQYF.

The V and J genes are TRBV27 and TRBJ2-1; 10 nucleotides match TRBD2. The J segment lost 7 bases and the V segment lost 7 bases, leaving 7 bases of the junction unmatched. Germline lookup yields CDR1 MNHEY and CDR2 SMNVEV (reference sequence). The CDR3 loop spans 14 amino acids. CDR3 sequence: CASKLTSGVNEQFF. CDR3 DNA sequence: TGTGCCAGCAAGTTAACTAGCGGGGTTAATGAGCAGTTCTTC.

V is TRBV15 and J is TRBJ2-3, with TRBD2 matching 9 bases. The CDR3 is 16 residues long. Germline V CDR1 and CDR2: LNHNV, YYDKDF (reference sequence). After removal of 0 bases from V and 4 bases from J, the junction contained 5 bases not matched to a gene. CDR3 sequence: CATSRDRGGGADTQYF. CDR3 bases: TGTGCCACCAGCAGAGACAGGGGCGGGGGGGCAGATACGCAGTATTTT.

The chain is built from TRBV28 and TRBJ1-5; D is uncertain. This CDR3 has 14 residues. CDR1 MDHEN and CDR2 SYDVKM come from the germline V gene. With 1 base removed from V and 3 bases from J, the gap between germline ends came to 7 bases. The CDR3: CASSLFTDNQPQHF. The CDR3 DNA sequence: TGTGCCAGCAGTTTATTTACGGACAATCAGCCCCAGCATTTT.

CDR3 residues: CASSPDRGFWETQYF. CDR3 bases: TGTGCCAGCAGCCCGGACAGGGGGTTTTGGGAGACCCAGTACTTC. The chain couples TRBV7-8 to TRBJ2-5, with 10 bases fitting TRBD1. The germline CDR1 and CDR2 sequences are SGHVS and FQNEAQ. The CDR3 length is 15 residues. V shed 5 bases and J 5 bases; nucleotides not matched to a gene: 8.

This rearrangement joins TRBV5-8 to TRBJ1-4; the match to TRBD1 covers 8 bases. CDR1 and CDR2 from the germline V gene are SGHTS and YDEGEE. The CDR3 extends over 16 amino acids. Trimming took 0 bases from V and 7 from J; bases not matched to a gene: 8. The CDR3 sequence is CASSLGQGAVGEKLFF. In nucleotides, the CDR3 is TGTGCCAGCAGCTTGGGGCAGGGGGCGGTTGGTGAAAAACTGTTTTTT.